Below, one TCR beta chain is given with its context. Antigen: not known. Primers: 60 Vbeta forward and 13 Jbeta reverse. TCRdb keeps only in-frame clones here, not all; method: immunoSEQ multiplex PCR. This table has approximately 140,000 clones, around 81% appearing once. The data were obtained in a study of cytomegalovirus exposure and HLA in healthy donors. Overall study results and limits: An analysis that was carried out later associated 16,951 TCR beta sequences with HLA alleles at 0.05 false discovery rate.

Germline V gene lookup returns CDR1 MNHNY and CDR2 SVGAGI (reference sequence). Deletions cut 5 bases from V and 8 bases from J, with 15 bases between. The CDR3 length is 14 residues. This sequence originates from a woman between 45 and 65 years old in good health and CMV-seronegative. The V and J genes are TRBV6-6 and TRBJ1-4; D may be TRBD1 (5 bases). Sequenced sample: PBMCs. The CDR3 DNA is TGTGCCAGCAGTAAAGGGGATCTTCGGGAAAAACTGTTTTTT. It yields the protein CASSKGDLREKLFF.